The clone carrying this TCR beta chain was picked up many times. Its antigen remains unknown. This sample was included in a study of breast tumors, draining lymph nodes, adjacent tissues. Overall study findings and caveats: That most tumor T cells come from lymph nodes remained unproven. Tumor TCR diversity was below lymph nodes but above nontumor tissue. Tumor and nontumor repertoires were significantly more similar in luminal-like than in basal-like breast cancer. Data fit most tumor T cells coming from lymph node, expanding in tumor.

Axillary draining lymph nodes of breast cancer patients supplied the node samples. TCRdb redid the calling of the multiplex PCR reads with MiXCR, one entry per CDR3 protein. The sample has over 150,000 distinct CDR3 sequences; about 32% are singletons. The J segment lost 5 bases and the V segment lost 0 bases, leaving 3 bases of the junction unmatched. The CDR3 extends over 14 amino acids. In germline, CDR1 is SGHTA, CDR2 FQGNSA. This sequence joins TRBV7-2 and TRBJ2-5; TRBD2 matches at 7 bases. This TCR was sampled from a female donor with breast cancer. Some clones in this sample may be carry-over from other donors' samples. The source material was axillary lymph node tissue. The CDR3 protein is CASSLAGGSETQYF. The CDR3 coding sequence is TGTGCCAGCAGCTTAGCGGGAGGGTCTGAGACCCAGTACTTC.